This section outlines one TCR beta chain sequence together with its context. Its antigen is as yet unknown. These data come from a study of monozygotic twins with inflammatory bowel disease. Whole-study findings and limits: Any single strong signal or clonotype tied to IBD lacked support.

Template switching was used to attach UMIs, which incorporated a 6-nucleotide sample barcode. TCRdb reprocessed the 5' RACE reads, keeping one entry per CDR3 protein, no DNA. The sample totals approximately 390,000 distinct CDR3 sequences. The length of the CDR3 is 15 residues. The V gene's germline CDR1 is KGHSH and CDR2 LQKENI. The clonotype was recovered from a human donor with ulcerative colitis or Crohn's disease, or a healthy co-twin of an affected twin (not recorded which). The specimen was blood. The chain uses TRBV18 and TRBJ2-3; with no DNA, the TCRdb D assignment of TRBD2 cannot be verified. This CDR3 reads CASSPPMIAGDTQYF. The whole variable domain, filled in from reference TRBV18 and TRBJ2-3, reads NAGVMQNPRHLVRRRGQEARLRCSPMKGHSHVYWYRQLPEEGLKFMVYLQKENIIDESGMPKERFSAEFPKEGPSILRIQQVVRGDSAAYFCASSPPMIAGDTQYFGPGTRLTVL.